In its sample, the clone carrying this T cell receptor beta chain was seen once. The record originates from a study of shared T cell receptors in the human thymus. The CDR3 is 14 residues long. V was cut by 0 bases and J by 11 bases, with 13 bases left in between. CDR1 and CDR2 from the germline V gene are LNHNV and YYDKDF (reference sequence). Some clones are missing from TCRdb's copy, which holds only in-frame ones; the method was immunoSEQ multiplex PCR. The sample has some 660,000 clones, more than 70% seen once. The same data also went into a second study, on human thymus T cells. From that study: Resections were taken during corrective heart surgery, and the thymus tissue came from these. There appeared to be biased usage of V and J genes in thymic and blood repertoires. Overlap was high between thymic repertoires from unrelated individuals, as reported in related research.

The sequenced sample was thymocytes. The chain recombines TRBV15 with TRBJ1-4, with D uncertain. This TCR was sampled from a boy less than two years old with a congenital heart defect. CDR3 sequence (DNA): TGTGCCACCAGCAGAGATCTGGCGGGCTGGAAACTGTTTTTT. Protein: CATSRDLAGWKLFF.